Following are 14 T cell receptor beta chains from one sample sequenced in a study of tumor-infiltrating lymphocytes in localized non-small cell lung cancer. Here immunoSEQ multiplex PCR was the method, and the copy in TCRdb shows in-frame clones only, minus some. The table records about 11,000 clones, about 86% of them present only once. Sequencing was done on a sample of uninvolved lung tissue not adjacent to the tumor. Receptors originate from a human donor with non-small cell lung cancer.

The rearrangement links TRBV7-9 to TRBJ2-1; D may match TRBD1 or TRBD2 (5 bases each). There are 15 residues in the CDR3. V gave up 10 bases and J gave up 9 bases, with 25 bases separating them. CDR1 is SEHNR and CDR2 is FQNEAQ in the germline V gene (reference sequence). Here the CDR3 DNA reads TGTGCCACCCCCTTCCCGGGACCCAGGGTGGCTGAGCAGTTCTTC. As protein: CATPFPGPRVAEQFF.

This rearrangement joins TRBV5-4 to TRBJ1-2; D may be TRBD1 (6 bases). CDR1 is SGHNT and CDR2 is YYREEE in the germline V gene (reference sequence). The CDR3 extends over 15 amino acids. Trimming removed 4 bases from V and 2 bases from J, with 15 bases in between. CDR3 sequence: CASSRWGAGNYGYTF. In DNA form, the CDR3 reads TGTGCCAGCAGCCGGTGGGGGGCCGGGAACTATGGCTACACCTTC.

This sequence joins TRBV7-2 and TRBJ2-7; the D is unclear. Looked up from germline, CDR1 is SGHTA and CDR2 is FQGNSA. Trimming removed 3 bases from V and 3 bases from J, with 12 bases in between. The CDR3 has 14 residues. The CDR3 sequence is CASSFIGTGYEQYF. Here the CDR3 DNA reads TGTGCCAGCAGCTTTATAGGCACGGGCTACGAGCAGTACTTC.

The chain is built from TRBV5-6 and TRBJ1-3, with D possibly TRBD1 on 6 matching bases. Per germline, CDR1 SGHDT and CDR2 YYEEEE. Between the trimmed V and J ends, which lost 2 bases and 0 bases, there was a span of 9 bases. This CDR3 spans 15 amino acids. The CDR3 nucleotides are TGTGCCAGCAGCTTCATAGGGGGCTCTGGAAACACCATATATTTT. It encodes CASSFIGGSGNTIYF.

The V call is TRBV30, the J call TRBJ2-6, with D perhaps assigned TRBD1 or TRBD2 (6 bases each). Looked up from germline, CDR1 is GTSNPN and CDR2 is SVGIG (reference sequence). V lost 0 bases and J lost 4, with 10 bases in between. The CDR3 loop spans 15 amino acids. The CDR3 DNA sequence: TGTGCCTGGAGTGTTGGGGGGCTGGGGGCCAACGTCCTGACTTTC. Protein: CAWSVGGLGANVLTF. The entire variable domain, with the rest obtained from reference TRBV30 and TRBJ2-6, is as follows: SQTIHQWPATLVQPVGSPLSLECTVEGTSNPNLYWYRQAAGRGLQLLFYSVGIGQISSEVPQNLSASRPQDRQFILSSKKLLLSDSGFYLCAWSVGGLGANVLTFGAGSRLTVL.

J is TRBJ2-3 and V is TRBV5-1, with 8 bases fitting TRBD2. V lost 2 bases to trimming and J lost 4 bases; unmatched junction nucleotides: 6. The CDR3 loop spans 15 amino acids. CDR1 and CDR2 (germline): SGHRS, YFSETQ. In DNA, the CDR3 is TGCGCCAGCAGCTTTAGCGGGGATAGCGCAGATACGCAGTATTTT. Protein product: CASSFSGDSADTQYF.

This clone was counted a single time. The V call is TRBV18, the J call TRBJ1-2; TRBD1 matches at 7 bases. The V segment lost 2 bases and the J segment 2 bases; nucleotides outside the gene matches: 5. Germline CDR1 reads KGHSH; CDR2 reads LQKENI. This CDR3 is 15 amino acids long. The CDR3 loop reads CASSPTGGQNYGYTF. The CDR3 DNA is TGTGCCAGCTCACCAACGGGGGGACAGAACTATGGCTACACCTTC.

The chain uses TRBV27 and TRBJ2-1; 9 bases are a match to TRBD2. CDR1 MNHEY and CDR2 SMNVEV come from the germline V gene (reference sequence). The trim removed 1 base at V and 10 bases at J, leaving 11 bases unmatched. The length of the CDR3 is 16 residues. CDR3 protein: CASSLLLAGLIGEQFF. As DNA, the CDR3 is TGTGCCAGCAGTTTATTGCTAGCGGGGCTAATAGGGGAGCAGTTCTTC.

V gene TRBV7-2 combines with J gene TRBJ1-6, with TRBD1 identical over 7 bases. This CDR3 contains 15 residues. Losses at the gene ends were 1 base for V and 5 bases for J; bases not matched to a gene: 2. CDR1 is SGHTA and CDR2 is FQGNSA in the germline V gene. This CDR3 reads CASSLVGTDNSPLHF. The CDR3, as DNA: TGTGCCAGCAGCTTAGTAGGGACAGATAATTCACCCCTCCACTTT.

The gene calls are TRBV13 and TRBJ1-2; no reliable D call. The CDR3 has 13 amino acids. The ends were cut back, 6 bases at V and 6 bases at J, with 14 bases in the middle. Per the germline V gene, CDR1 is PRHDT and CDR2 is FYEKMQ (reference sequence). The CDR3 region has the DNA TGTGCCAGCAGTTCCCCCGGGGTTGATGGCTACACCTTC. Translated, it gives CASSSPGVDGYTF.

The genes are TRBV25-1 and TRBJ1-1; D possibly corresponds to TRBD1 (5 bases). This CDR3 is 14 amino acids long. The V gene lost 7 bases and the J gene lost 3 bases, with 15 bases spanning the gap. Germline V gene data show CDR1 as MGHDK and CDR2 as SYGVNS. The CDR3 DNA follows: TGTGCCAGCACCGCCGTGGGGGGGTACACTGAAGCTTTCTTT. Residues: CASTAVGGYTEAFF.

The chain uses TRBV5-1 and TRBJ2-5; no definite D call. The CDR3 contains 14 residues. Germline V gene lookup returns CDR1 SGHRS and CDR2 YFSETQ. V gave up 0 bases and J gave up 0 bases, with 6 bases separating them. CDR3 nucleotide sequence: TGCGCCAGCAGCTTGGACGGGTACCAAGAGACCCAGTACTTC. This translates into CASSLDGYQETQYF.

This chain joins TRBV9 and TRBJ1-2; D call uncertain. The length of the CDR3 is 15 residues. CDR1 and CDR2 (germline): SGDLS, YYNGEE. V lost 1 base, J lost 4 bases, and 14 bases lay in between. CDR3 protein: CASSVSPWAAYGYTF. CDR3 nucleotides: TGTGCCAGCAGCGTATCCCCTTGGGCAGCCTATGGCTACACCTTC.

Of note for this clone: One junction end does not reproduce the germline sequence, and a read error may be involved. This sequence joins TRBV7-7 and TRBJ2-7; D is perhaps TRBD2 (6 bases). CDR3 length equals 14 residues. CDR1 and CDR2 (germline): SSHAT, FNYEAQ (reference sequence). The CDR3 loop reads CASSPLGSQYEQYF. CDR3 bases: TGTGCTAGCAGCCCCCTCGGGAGTCAGTACGAGCAGTACTTC.